Following are 18 T cell receptor beta chains from one sample sequenced in a study of T cells in Graves' hyperthyroidism and ophthalmopathy. TCR beta CDR3 region amplification was performed from RNA transcripts. With the HTBI primer set, the TCR CDR3 went through a first round of RT-PCR. TCRdb processed the multiplex PCR reads anew with MiXCR; each CDR3 protein has one entry. In the table there are around 300,000 distinct CDR3 sequences, roughly 15% of which are singletons. The sample taken for sequencing was blood. These receptor sequences come from a woman between 40 and 50 years old with Graves' hyperthyroidism.

This sequence joins TRBV30 and TRBJ1-1; D call uncertain. The CDR3 spans 13 residues. Germline V CDR1 and CDR2: GTSNPN, SVGIG (reference sequence). V lost 0 bases and J lost 2, with 7 bases in between. The CDR3 region is CAWSVQSNTEAFF. CDR3 nucleotide sequence: TGTGCCTGGAGTGTACAGAGCAACACTGAAGCTTTCTTT.

Many counts were recorded for this clonotype. The chain joins TRBV2 to TRBJ1-5; D is perhaps TRBD1 (5 bases). CDR3 length: 14 residues. With 3 bases removed from V and 4 bases from J, the gap between germline ends came to 10 bases. Germline V gene data show CDR1 as SNHLY and CDR2 as FYNNEI. The CDR3 loop is CASSDGGVNQPQHF. In DNA form, the CDR3 reads TGTGCCAGCAGTGATGGGGGTGTTAATCAGCCCCAGCATTTT.

This clonotype has a count of ten or more. This CDR3 reads CASSYREAYEQYF. DNA of the CDR3: TGTGCCAGCTCCTACAGGGAGGCCTACGAGCAGTACTTC. This rearrangement joins TRBV18 to TRBJ2-7; D may correspond to TRBD1 or TRBD2 (6 bases each). Germline V lookup: CDR1 KGHSH, CDR2 LQKENI. The CDR3 contains 13 residues. V was clipped by 6 bases and J by 2 bases, with 11 bases between them. The full variable domain, completed using reference TRBV18 and TRBJ2-7, is NAGVMQNPRHLVRRRGQEARLRCSPMKGHSHVYWYRQLPEEGLKFMVYLQKENIIDESGMPKERFSAEFPKEGPSILRIQQVVRGDSAAYFCASSYREAYEQYFGPGTRLTVT.

This clonotype was counted at least ten times. The chain has TRBV29-1 and TRBJ2-3; D is tentatively TRBD1 or TRBD2 (6 bases each). This CDR3 is 17 amino acids long. The germline gives CDR1 SQVTM, CDR2 ANQGSEA. Trimming cost V 7 bases and J 6 bases, with 29 bases left between them. The CDR3 spells CSGGNSGGGSGGDTQYF. The CDR3 DNA reads as TGCAGCGGGGGAAATAGCGGAGGGGGGAGTGGGGGCGATACGCAGTATTTT.

This clonotype was counted at least ten times. The chain recombines TRBV18 with TRBJ1-5; tentative D call: TRBD1 (5 bases). CDR3 length: 14 residues. Trimming removed 0 bases at V and 6 bases at J, with 9 bases between. Germline CDR1 reads KGHSH; CDR2 reads LQKENI. The CDR3 DNA reads TGTGCCAGCTCACCACCAGGGACCAGTCAGCCCCAGCATTTT. Residues: CASSPPGTSQPQHF.

There are a few counts of this clonotype. The gene calls are TRBV6-1 and TRBJ1-6; no clear D gene. With 2 bases removed from V and 14 bases from J, the gap between germline ends came to 7 bases. The CDR3 runs 11 residues. Germline-derived CDR1 and CDR2 are MNHNS and SASEGT. The CDR3 DNA is TGTGCCAGCAGTGAACTATTCTCCCTCCACTTT. Protein sequence: CASSELFSLHF.

This clonotype was detected ten times or more. This rearrangement joins TRBV6-1 to TRBJ2-3; the D call may be TRBD1 or TRBD2 (5 bases each). The length of the CDR3 is 14 residues. Germline V gene sequence: CDR1 MNHNS, CDR2 SASEGT. Trimming pared 5 bases from V and 3 bases from J, leaving 12 bases between. In nucleotides, the CDR3 is TGTGCCAGCAGTTCCGGGAAGGGGACAGATACGCAGTATTTT. Residues: CASSSGKGTDTQYF.

In its sample, this clonotype was seen many times. The V gene is TRBV5-1, the J gene TRBJ2-3, with no clear D. CDR3 size: 16 residues. V was trimmed by 0 bases and J by 0 bases, leaving 11 bases between them. Germline V gives CDR1 SGHRS, CDR2 YFSETQ. Here the CDR3 DNA reads TGCGCCAGCAGCTTGGACCAGGCCGCTAGCACAGATACGCAGTATTTT. It specifies CASSLDQAASTDTQYF.

This clonotype has ten or more counts. This rearrangement joins TRBV6-2 or TRBV6-3 to TRBJ2-3; no clear D. The germline V gene has CDR1 MNHEY and CDR2 SVGEGT. This CDR3 comprises 13 residues. The V end lost 2 bases, the J end lost 4 bases, and 7 bases lay between the germline ends. CDR3 bases: TGTGCCAGCAGTTACGACCCTCCAGATACGCAGTATTTT. Translation: CASSYDPPDTQYF.

Many counts were recorded for this clonotype. V usage is TRBV6-1 and J usage is TRBJ1-6; D is ambiguous. CDR1 and CDR2 from the germline V gene are MNHNS and SASEGT. Trimming left V 0 bases short and J 4 bases short, with 7 bases between. This CDR3 spans 15 amino acids. The CDR3 bases are TGTGCCAGCAGTGAAGCCGGGCTGTATAATTCACCCCTCCACTTT. It translates to CASSEAGLYNSPLHF.

This chain links TRBV4-1 with TRBJ2-1; no firm D call. The CDR3 extends over 12 amino acids. Germline V gene lookup returns CDR1 MGHRA and CDR2 YSYEKL. Trimming removed 3 bases at V and 6 bases at J, with 6 bases between. CDR3 sequence reads: CASSQVINEQFF. In DNA form, the CDR3 reads TGCGCCAGCAGCCAGGTGATCAATGAGCAGTTCTTC.

This clonotype was seen many times. The chain employs TRBV28 and TRBJ1-4; unclear D gene. The CDR3 sequence is 13 residues long. V was shortened by 9 bases and J by 0 bases, with 8 bases between the two germline ends. The germline V gene encodes CDR1 MDHEN and CDR2 SYDVKM. The CDR3: CASEGATNEKLFF. Here the CDR3 DNA reads TGTGCCAGTGAGGGAGCAACTAATGAAAAACTGTTTTTT. Based on the CDR3 plus reference TRBV28 and TRBJ1-4, the full variable domain is DVKVTQSSRYLVKRTGEKVFLECVQDMDHENMFWYRQDPGLGLRLIYFSYDVKMKEKGDIPEGYSVSREKKERFSLILESASTNQTSMYLCASEGATNEKLFFGSGTQLSVL.

This clonotype was counted at least ten times. The CDR3 loop reads CASSPQVQADTEAFF. Here the CDR3 DNA reads TGTGCCAGCAGCCCCCAGGTACAGGCGGACACTGAAGCTTTCTTT. This chain joins TRBV3-1 and TRBJ1-1; perhaps TRBD1 as D (5 bases). The germline V gene has CDR1 LGHDT and CDR2 YNNKEL (reference sequence). This CDR3 is 15 amino acids long. The V gene lost 4 bases and the J gene lost 3 bases, with 15 bases spanning the gap.

The chain couples TRBV10-3 to TRBJ2-1; no clear D gene. This CDR3 contains 13 residues. Per the germline V gene, CDR1 is ENHRY and CDR2 is SYGVKD. V gave up 11 bases and J gave up 9 bases, with 20 bases separating them. CDR3 amino acids: CAAEEPLVAEQFF. For the CDR3, the DNA is TGTGCCGCCGAAGAACCGCTCGTGGCTGAGCAGTTCTTC.

This clonotype showed up many times. The chain links TRBV5-5 to TRBJ2-7; D is undetermined. CDR1 and CDR2 from the germline V gene are SGHKS and YYEKEE (reference sequence). This CDR3 is built from 17 residues. Trimming cost V 3 bases and J 2 bases, with 21 bases left between them. The chain's CDR3 is CASSSVLAGLTAYEQYF. Here the CDR3 DNA reads TGTGCCAGCAGCTCCGTTTTGGCTGGCTTAACGGCCTACGAGCAGTACTTC.

This chain links TRBV11-3 with TRBJ2-2; 8 bases are a match to TRBD2. V lost 4 bases and J lost 8; bases outside the gene matches: 9. Per germline, CDR1 SGHNT and CDR2 YENEEA. The CDR3 is 15 amino acids. The CDR3 DNA sequence: TGTGCCAGCAGCTCGGGAGGGAGTAATCGAGGGGAGCTGTTTTTT. This gives the protein CASSSGGSNRGELFF.

In its sample, this clonotype was seen many times. The genes are TRBV27 and TRBJ1-6, with D perhaps matching TRBD1 (6 bases). This CDR3 has 16 residues. Trimming took 4 bases from V and 7 from J, leaving 17 bases between them. CDR1 is MNHEY, CDR2 SMNVEV, per germline (reference sequence). This CDR3 reads CASSSFDRLRNSPLHF. For the CDR3, the DNA is TGTGCCAGCAGTTCCTTCGACAGGCTCAGGAATTCACCCCTCCACTTT.

This clonotype came up many times. J is TRBJ2-1 and V is TRBV7-9; possibly TRBD1 for D (5 bases). The CDR3 has 16 amino acids. The germline V gene encodes CDR1 SEHNR and CDR2 FQNEAQ (reference sequence). Between the trimmed V and J ends, which lost 4 bases and 4 bases, there was a span of 17 bases. CDR3 region: CASSSPWAGFYNEQFF. The CDR3 DNA sequence: TGTGCCAGCAGCTCCCCCTGGGCAGGGTTTTACAATGAGCAGTTCTTC.